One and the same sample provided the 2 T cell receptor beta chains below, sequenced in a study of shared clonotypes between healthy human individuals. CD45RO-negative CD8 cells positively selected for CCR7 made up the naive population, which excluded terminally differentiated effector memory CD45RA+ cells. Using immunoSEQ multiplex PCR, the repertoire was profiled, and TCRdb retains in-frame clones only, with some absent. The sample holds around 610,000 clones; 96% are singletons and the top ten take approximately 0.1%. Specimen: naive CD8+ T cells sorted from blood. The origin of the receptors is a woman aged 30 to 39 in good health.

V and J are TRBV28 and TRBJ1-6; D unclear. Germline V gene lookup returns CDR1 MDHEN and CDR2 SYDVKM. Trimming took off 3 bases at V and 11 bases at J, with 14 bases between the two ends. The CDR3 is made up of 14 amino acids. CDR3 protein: CASSLATDSAPLHF. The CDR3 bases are TGTGCCAGCAGTTTGGCTACAGATTCTGCACCCCTCCACTTT.

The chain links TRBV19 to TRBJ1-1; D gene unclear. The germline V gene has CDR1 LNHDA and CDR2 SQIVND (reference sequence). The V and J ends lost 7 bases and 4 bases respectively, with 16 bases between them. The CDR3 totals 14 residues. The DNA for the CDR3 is TGTGCCAGTAAGCGTCTGATGGGCGCCACTGAAGCTTTCTTT. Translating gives CASKRLMGATEAFF.